These 24 T cell receptor beta chains originate from one sample sequenced in a study of blood T cells in healthy people across ages. It was with a sample-barcoded 5' primer and a J-beta primer mix that a second PCR of about 6 to 12 cycles was run. A single record per CDR3 protein comes from TCRdb applying MiXCR to the 5' RACE reads. Here the sample spans about 970,000 distinct CDR3 sequences, just over 50% being singletons. The specimen sequenced was blood. Source of these receptors: a woman aged 60 to 75 in good health.

This clonotype was found a few times. The V gene is TRBV10-3, the J gene TRBJ1-5, with 9 bases that match TRBD1. The V and J ends lost 0 bases and 4 bases, in that order; junction bases with no gene match: 4. CDR1 is ENHRY and CDR2 is SYGVKD in the germline V gene. The CDR3 sequence is 16 residues long. CDR3 sequence reads: CAISESRDRVNQPQHF. The CDR3 region has the DNA TGTGCCATCAGTGAGTCTCGGGACAGGGTAAATCAGCCCCAGCATTTT.

The CDR3 bases are TGCGCCAGCAGCCAAGAATGGGGGGGCCAGCCCCAGCATTTT. Protein sequence: CASSQEWGGQPQHF. The V and J genes are TRBV4-1 and TRBJ1-5, with D maybe TRBD1 (6 bases). V was clipped by 0 bases and J by 7 bases, with 10 bases between them. The CDR3 contains 14 residues. CDR1 MGHRA and CDR2 YSYEKL come from the germline V gene.

The V call is TRBV29-1, the J call TRBJ1-4, with TRBD1 identical over 10 bases. The length of the CDR3 is 14 residues. V shed 2 bases and J 10 bases; nucleotides not matched to a gene: 7. Germline assignment: CDR1 SQVTM and CDR2 ANQGSEA. The CDR3 bases are TGCAGCGTTGAAACGACAGGGGGCGGGGGAAAACTGTTTTTT. It translates to CSVETTGGGGKLFF.

The gene calls are TRBV7-9 and TRBJ2-7; D uncertain. The CDR3 has 13 residues. CDR1 is SEHNR, CDR2 FQNEAQ, per germline (reference sequence). The germline V and J ends were trimmed by 7 bases and 6 bases, with 16 bases remaining between them. The CDR3 here is CASTYNQRVEQYF. The CDR3 DNA reads as TGTGCCAGCACCTATAACCAAAGGGTCGAGCAGTACTTC.

This chain links TRBV7-2 with TRBJ2-1, with D possibly matching TRBD1 (5 bases). Per germline, CDR1 SGHTA and CDR2 FQGNSA. This CDR3 comprises 14 residues. Deletions cut 5 bases from V and 8 bases from J, with 16 bases between. CDR3 DNA: TGTGCCAGCAGCCGGCCTGCTAGGGGCTATGAGCAGTTCTTC. Its protein is CASSRPARGYEQFF.

The chain uses TRBV28 and TRBJ2-7; D gene ambiguous. Trimming pared 3 bases from V and 4 bases from J, leaving 7 bases between. Per the germline V gene, CDR1 is MDHEN and CDR2 is SYDVKM. The CDR3 extends over 12 amino acids. CDR3 residues: CASSFRVYEQYF. As DNA, the CDR3 is TGTGCCAGCAGTTTTAGGGTTTACGAGCAGTACTTC.

This clonotype was counted only a few times. V gene TRBV20-1 combines with J gene TRBJ2-1; 10 bases are shared with TRBD2. The V gene end was trimmed by 1 base and the J gene end by 3 bases; junction bases not matched to a gene: 3. CDR1 is DFQATT and CDR2 is SNEGSKA in the germline V gene (reference sequence). This CDR3 contains 15 residues. The CDR3 loop reads CSARVSGRNYNEQFF. The CDR3 nucleotides read TGCAGTGCTAGAGTTAGCGGGAGGAACTACAATGAGCAGTTCTTC.

V is TRBV19 and J is TRBJ1-5; TRBD1 matches 10 bases. The CDR3 sequence is 17 residues long. Trimming cost V 5 bases and J 2 bases; bases outside gene matches: 9. Germline values: CDR1 LNHDA, CDR2 SQIVND (reference sequence). The DNA for the CDR3 is TGTGCCAGTAGTCGTTCGACAGGGGGCATAGGCAATCAGCCCCAGCATTTT. Translated: CASSRSTGGIGNQPQHF.

A few counts support this clonotype. This chain joins TRBV12-3 or TRBV12-4 and TRBJ2-1; 11 bases are a match to TRBD2. This CDR3 spans 15 amino acids. Unmatched junction bases numbered 10, after V lost 5 bases and J lost 10 bases. CDR3 sequence (DNA): TGTGCCAGCAGTGATCCGGGACTAGCGGCATTGGAGCAGTTCTTC. This gives the protein CASSDPGLAALEQFF.

The CDR3 DNA reads as TGTGCCAGCAGCCCGAATTGGACAGGCTCGCTAGCCAAAAACATTCAGTACTTC. Translated, it gives CASSPNWTGSLAKNIQYF. The gene calls are TRBV7-9 and TRBJ2-4, with TRBD1 matching 7 bases. After removal of 5 bases from V and 0 bases from J, the junction contained 13 bases not matched to a gene. The length of the CDR3 is 18 residues. The V gene's germline CDR1 is SEHNR and CDR2 FQNEAQ (reference sequence).

This clonotype was found once. The J gene is TRBJ2-3, the V gene TRBV28; 9 bases agree with TRBD2. Trimming took 2 bases from V and 5 from J; bases not matched to a gene: 11. CDR3 length equals 17 residues. The germline V gene has CDR1 MDHEN and CDR2 SYDVKM. The CDR3 here is CASSLPLAGRGRDTQYF. CDR3 coding DNA: TGTGCCAGCAGTTTACCCCTAGCGGGAAGGGGACGAGATACGCAGTATTTT. The full variable domain, its missing parts supplied by reference TRBV28 and TRBJ2-3, is DVKVTQSSRYLVKRTGEKVFLECVQDMDHENMFWYRQDPGLGLRLIYFSYDVKMKEKGDIPEGYSVSREKKERFSLILESASTNQTSMYLCASSLPLAGRGRDTQYFGPGTRLTVL.

This chain connects TRBV12-3 or TRBV12-4 to TRBJ1-1; perhaps TRBD1 as D (6 bases). The CDR3 loop spans 14 amino acids. The V end was cut by 7 bases, the J end by 4 bases, with 16 bases between. The CDR3 DNA reads as TGTGCCAGCAACGGGGGCAGGGAGGTCACTGAAGCTTTCTTT. Translated, it gives CASNGGREVTEAFF.

This chain links TRBV25-1 with TRBJ2-2, with D perhaps TRBD2 (7 bases). Trimming took off 1 base at V and 7 bases at J, with 10 bases between the two ends. CDR3 length equals 14 residues. Germline CDR1 MGHDK, CDR2 SYGVNS. CDR3 loop: CASSEWGGGGELFF. In DNA, the CDR3 is TGTGCCAGCAGTGAATGGGGGGGCGGCGGGGAGCTGTTTTTT.

This rearrangement joins TRBV29-1 to TRBJ2-5; D is ambiguous. The V and J ends lost 0 bases and 6 bases respectively, with 11 bases between them. Looked up from germline, CDR1 is SQVTM and CDR2 is ANQGSEA. The CDR3 is 13 residues long. The CDR3 DNA sequence: TGCAGCGTTGAAGAGACCGCAGGACAGACCCAGTACTTC. Translation gives CSVEETAGQTQYF.

There are a few counts of this clonotype. The chain carries TRBV13 and TRBJ2-7; D call uncertain. The end of the DNA aligns better with TRBJ2-5, so the J call may be wrong. There are 15 residues in the CDR3. Germline V gene data show CDR1 as PRHDT and CDR2 as FYEKMQ (reference sequence). The DNA for the CDR3 is TGTGCCAGCAGCTTATTGGGTTTCGGTAAAGAGACCCAGTACTTC. Protein sequence: CASSLLGFGKETQYF.

Points on this clonotype: Germline and junction disagree at one end, which may indicate a read error. The rearrangement joins TRBV27 to TRBJ2-4, with TRBD2 matching over 7 bases. CDR1 and CDR2 from the germline V gene are MNHEY and SMNVEV (reference sequence). The CDR3 covers 16 residues. Written as DNA, the CDR3 is TGTGCCAGCAGTACCAGACTAGCTGGGGCCAAATACATTCAGTACTTC. This sequence encodes CASSTRLAGAKYIQYF.

The chain recombines TRBV30 with TRBJ1-2; D not certain. The V gene's germline CDR1 is GTSNPN and CDR2 SVGIG (reference sequence). Trimming took 2 bases from V and 7 from J, leaving 11 bases between them. The CDR3 is made up of 12 amino acids. In DNA form, the CDR3 reads TGTGCCTGGAGTTCCGGTTCTCGTGGCTACACCTTC. Amino acids: CAWSSGSRGYTF.

The chain uses TRBV7-8 and TRBJ2-3; 8 positions agree with TRBD2. V was pared by 5 bases and J by 6 bases, with 16 bases of the junction left unmatched. The CDR3 is 17 residues long. From germline, CDR1 is SGHVS and CDR2 FQNEAQ. In DNA, the CDR3 is TGTGCCAGCAGCCGGATGGGTTGGCGGGGGGCAGGGGATACGCAGTATTTT. This translates into CASSRMGWRGAGDTQYF.

Comment on this clonotype: The junction does not match germline at one end; this may be a read error. The genes are TRBV29-1 and TRBJ2-3; tentative D call: TRBD2 (5 bases). Per the germline V gene, CDR1 is SQVTM and CDR2 is ANQGSEA. The CDR3 is made up of 16 amino acids. CDR3 protein: CGVSPRSGTSTDTQYF. DNA for the CDR3: TGCGGCGTTTCTCCGAGAAGCGGAACTAGCACAGATACGCAGTATTTT.

In this sample, this clonotype turned up a few times. The chain joins TRBV27 to TRBJ2-3; a possible D gene is TRBD1 (5 bases). Germline values: CDR1 MNHEY, CDR2 SMNVEV (reference sequence). CDR3 length: 14 residues. V was pared by 2 bases and J by 0 bases, with 6 bases between. In nucleotides, the CDR3 is TGTGCCAGCAGTTTAAAGGGGAGCACAGATACGCAGTATTTT. Protein product: CASSLKGSTDTQYF.

V gene TRBV5-1 combines with J gene TRBJ2-1; 7 bases are a match to TRBD2. The J call may be wrong; the DNA end is better matched by TRBJ2-7. CDR1 is SGHRS, CDR2 YFSETQ, per germline. The CDR3 has 17 residues. CDR3 amino acids: CASSLIGTMSSYNEQYF. CDR3 bases: TGCGCCAGCAGCTTGATCGGGACTATGAGCTCCTACAATGAGCAGTACTTC.

J is TRBJ1-6 and V is TRBV4-1; D remains unclear. This CDR3 is built from 16 residues. The germline CDR1 and CDR2 sequences are MGHRA and YSYEKL. The ends were cut back, 8 bases at V and 4 bases at J, with 18 bases in the middle. The CDR3 loop is CASQPASTLYNSPLHF. The CDR3 DNA sequence: TGCGCCAGCCAGCCGGCCAGCACGTTATATAATTCACCCCTCCACTTT.

The V gene is TRBV18, the J gene TRBJ2-5; the match to TRBD2 covers 11 bases. The CDR3 has 16 residues. The V segment lost 2 bases and the J segment 4 bases; nucleotides outside the gene matches: 6. Germline loops: CDR1 KGHSH, CDR2 LQKENI. CDR3: CASSPFTSGSGETQYF. Here the CDR3 DNA reads TGTGCCAGCTCACCATTTACTAGCGGGAGTGGAGAGACCCAGTACTTC.

The V and J genes are TRBV28 and TRBJ2-7, with 9 bases aligning to TRBD1. The CDR3 consists of 13 residues. Germline lookup yields CDR1 MDHEN and CDR2 SYDVKM. V lost 4 bases to trimming and J lost 8 bases; unmatched junction nucleotides: 6. CDR3 in DNA: TGTGCCAGCAGTTCGGGACAGGGTCTCAAGCAGTACTTC. Translated, it gives CASSSGQGLKQYF.